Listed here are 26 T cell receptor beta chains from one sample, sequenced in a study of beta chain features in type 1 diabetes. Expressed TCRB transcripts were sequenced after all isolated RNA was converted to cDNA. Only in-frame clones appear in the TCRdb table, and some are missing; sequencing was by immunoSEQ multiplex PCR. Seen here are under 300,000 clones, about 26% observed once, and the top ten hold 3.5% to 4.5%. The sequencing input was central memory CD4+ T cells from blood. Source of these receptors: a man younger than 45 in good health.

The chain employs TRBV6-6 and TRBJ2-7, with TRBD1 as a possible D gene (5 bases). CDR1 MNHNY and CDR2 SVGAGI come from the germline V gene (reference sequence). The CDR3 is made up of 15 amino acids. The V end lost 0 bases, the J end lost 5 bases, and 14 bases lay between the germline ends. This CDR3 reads CASSYSQGKGHEQYF. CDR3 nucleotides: TGTGCCAGCAGTTACTCCCAGGGAAAGGGTCACGAGCAGTACTTC.

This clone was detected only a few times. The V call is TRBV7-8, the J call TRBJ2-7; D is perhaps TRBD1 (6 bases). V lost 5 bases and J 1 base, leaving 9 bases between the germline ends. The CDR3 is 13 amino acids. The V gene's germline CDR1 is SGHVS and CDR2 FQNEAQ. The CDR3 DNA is TGTGCCAGCAGCCCAGGACAGTCCTACGAGCAGTACTTC. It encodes CASSPGQSYEQYF.

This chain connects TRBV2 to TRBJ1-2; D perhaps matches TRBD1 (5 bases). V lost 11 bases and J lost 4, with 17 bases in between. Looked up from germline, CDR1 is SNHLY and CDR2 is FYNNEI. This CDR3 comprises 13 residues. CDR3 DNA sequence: TGTGCCGACTCTGATGGGGGACGCTATGGCTACACCTTC. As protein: CADSDGGRYGYTF.

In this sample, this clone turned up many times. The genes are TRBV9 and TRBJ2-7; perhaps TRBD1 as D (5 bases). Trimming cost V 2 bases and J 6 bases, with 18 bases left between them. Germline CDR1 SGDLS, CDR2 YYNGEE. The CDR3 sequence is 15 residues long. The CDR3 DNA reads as TGTGCCAGCAGCGTGAGAGACAGACCGAACGTCGAGCAGTACTTC. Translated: CASSVRDRPNVEQYF.

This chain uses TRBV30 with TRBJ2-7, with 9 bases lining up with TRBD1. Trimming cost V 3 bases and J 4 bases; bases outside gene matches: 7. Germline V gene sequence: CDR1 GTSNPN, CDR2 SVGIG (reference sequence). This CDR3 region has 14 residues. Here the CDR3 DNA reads TGTGCCTGGAGAAGGGGACAGGGTGTTTACGAGCAGTACTTC. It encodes CAWRRGQGVYEQYF.

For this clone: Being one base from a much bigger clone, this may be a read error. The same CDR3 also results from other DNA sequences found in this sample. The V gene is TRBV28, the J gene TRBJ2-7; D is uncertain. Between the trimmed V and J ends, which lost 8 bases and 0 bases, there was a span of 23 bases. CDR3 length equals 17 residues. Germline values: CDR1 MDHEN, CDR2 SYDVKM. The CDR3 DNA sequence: TGTGCCAGCCTCCCCGGTTGGGCGGCGGTAAGCTCCTACGAGCAGTACTTC. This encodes CASLPGWAAVSSYEQYF. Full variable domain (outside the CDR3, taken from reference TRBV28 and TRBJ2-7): DVKVTQSSRYLVKRTGEKVFLECVQDMDHENMFWYRQDPGLGLRLIYFSYDVKMKEKGDIPEGYSVSREKKERFSLILESASTNQTSMYLCASLPGWAAVSSYEQYFGPGTRLTVT.

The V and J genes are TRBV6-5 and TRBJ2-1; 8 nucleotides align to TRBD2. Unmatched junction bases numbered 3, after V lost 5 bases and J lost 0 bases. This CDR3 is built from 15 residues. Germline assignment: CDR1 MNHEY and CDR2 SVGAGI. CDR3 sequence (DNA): TGTGCCAGCAGTCGTAGCGGGGCCTCCTACAATGAGCAGTTCTTC. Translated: CASSRSGASYNEQFF.

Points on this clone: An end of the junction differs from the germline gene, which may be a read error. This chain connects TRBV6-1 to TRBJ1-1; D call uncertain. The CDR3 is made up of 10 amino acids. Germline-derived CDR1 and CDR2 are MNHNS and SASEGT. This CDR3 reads CASSEATIQF. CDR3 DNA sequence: TGTGCCAGCAGTGAAGCGACAATTCAGTTT.

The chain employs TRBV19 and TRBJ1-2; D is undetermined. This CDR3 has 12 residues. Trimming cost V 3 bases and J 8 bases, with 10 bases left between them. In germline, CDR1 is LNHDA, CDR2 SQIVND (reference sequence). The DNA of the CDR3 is TGTGCCAGTAGTATCTACGGGGAGGGCTACACCTTC. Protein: CASSIYGEGYTF.

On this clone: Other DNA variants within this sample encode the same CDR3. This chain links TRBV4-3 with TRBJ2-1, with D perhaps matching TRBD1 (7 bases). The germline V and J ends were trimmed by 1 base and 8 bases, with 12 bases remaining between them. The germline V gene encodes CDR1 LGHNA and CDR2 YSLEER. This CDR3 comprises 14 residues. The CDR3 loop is CASSQGGRGDEQFF. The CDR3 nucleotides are TGCGCCAGCAGCCAAGGAGGCAGGGGGGATGAGCAGTTCTTC.

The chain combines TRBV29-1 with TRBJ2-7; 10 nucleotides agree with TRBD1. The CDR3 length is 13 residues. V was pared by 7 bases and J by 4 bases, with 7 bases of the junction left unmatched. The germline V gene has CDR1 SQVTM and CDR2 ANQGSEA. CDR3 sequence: CSARQGAFYEQYF. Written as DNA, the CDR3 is TGCAGCGCCAGACAGGGGGCGTTTTACGAGCAGTACTTC.

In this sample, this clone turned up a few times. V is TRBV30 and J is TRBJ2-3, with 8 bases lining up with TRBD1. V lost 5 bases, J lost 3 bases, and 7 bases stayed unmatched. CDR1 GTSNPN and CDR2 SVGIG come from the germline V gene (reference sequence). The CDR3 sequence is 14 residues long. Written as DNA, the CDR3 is TGTGCCTGGTCCGCAGGGGGCTGGACAGATACGCAGTATTTT. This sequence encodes CAWSAGGWTDTQYF.

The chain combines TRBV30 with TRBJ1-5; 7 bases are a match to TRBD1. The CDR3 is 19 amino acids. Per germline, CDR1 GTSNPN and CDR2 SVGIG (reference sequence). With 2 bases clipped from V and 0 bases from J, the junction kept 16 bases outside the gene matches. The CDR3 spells CAWSRYGAGGGYSNQPQHF. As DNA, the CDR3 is TGTGCCTGGAGTCGCTACGGGGCAGGGGGAGGGTATAGCAATCAGCCCCAGCATTTT.

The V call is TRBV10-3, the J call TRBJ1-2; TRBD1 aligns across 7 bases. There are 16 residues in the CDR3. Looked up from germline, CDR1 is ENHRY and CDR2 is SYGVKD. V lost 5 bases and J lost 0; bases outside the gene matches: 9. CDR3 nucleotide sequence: TGTGCCATCAGTCCGACGCCGGGACAGACTAACTATGGCTACACCTTC. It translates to CAISPTPGQTNYGYTF.

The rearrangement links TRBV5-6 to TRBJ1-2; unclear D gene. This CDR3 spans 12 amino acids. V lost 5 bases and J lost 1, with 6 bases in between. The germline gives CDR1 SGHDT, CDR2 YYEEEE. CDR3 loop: CASSLLNYGYTF. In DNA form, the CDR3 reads TGTGCCAGCAGTCTACTTAACTATGGCTACACCTTC.

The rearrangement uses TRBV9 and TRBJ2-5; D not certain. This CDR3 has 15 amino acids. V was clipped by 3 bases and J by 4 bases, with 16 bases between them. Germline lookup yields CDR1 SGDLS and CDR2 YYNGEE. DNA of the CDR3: TGTGCCAGCAGCGCAGAGAGTGGAGTTATAGAGACCCAGTACTTC. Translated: CASSAESGVIETQYF. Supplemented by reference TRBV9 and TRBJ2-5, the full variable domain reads DSGVTQTPKHLITATGQRVTLRCSPRSGDLSVYWYQQSLDQGLQFLIQYYNGEERAKGNILERFSAQQFPDLHSELNLSSLELGDSALYFCASSAESGVIETQYFGPGTRLLVL.

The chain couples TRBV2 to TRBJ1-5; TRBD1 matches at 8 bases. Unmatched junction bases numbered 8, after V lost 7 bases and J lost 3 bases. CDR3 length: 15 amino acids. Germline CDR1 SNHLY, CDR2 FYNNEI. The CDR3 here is CASTEGRGPNQPQHF. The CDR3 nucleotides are TGTGCCAGCACCGAAGGCAGGGGGCCCAATCAGCCCCAGCATTTT.

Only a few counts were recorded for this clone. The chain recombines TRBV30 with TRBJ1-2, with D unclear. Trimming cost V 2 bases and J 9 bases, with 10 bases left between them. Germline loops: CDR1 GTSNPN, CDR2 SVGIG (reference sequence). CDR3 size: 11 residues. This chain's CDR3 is CAWSYKDRYTF. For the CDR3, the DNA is TGTGCCTGGAGTTACAAGGATCGCTACACCTTC.

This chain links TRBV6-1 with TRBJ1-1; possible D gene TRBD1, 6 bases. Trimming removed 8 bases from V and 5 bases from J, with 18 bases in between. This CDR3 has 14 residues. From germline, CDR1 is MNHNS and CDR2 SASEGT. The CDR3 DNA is TGTGCCAGCGGATCACAGGGACTCCGGACTGAAGCTTTCTTT. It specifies CASGSQGLRTEAFF.

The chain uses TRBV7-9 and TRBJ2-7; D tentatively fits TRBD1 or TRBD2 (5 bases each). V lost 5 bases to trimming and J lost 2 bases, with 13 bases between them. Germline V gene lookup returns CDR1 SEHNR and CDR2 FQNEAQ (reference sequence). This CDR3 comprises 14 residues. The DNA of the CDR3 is TGTGCCAGCAGCCCAGGGACGAGTACCTACGAGCAGTACTTC. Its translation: CASSPGTSTYEQYF. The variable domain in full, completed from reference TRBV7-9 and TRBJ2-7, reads DTGVSQNPRHKITKRGQNVTFRCDPISEHNRLYWYRQTLGQGPEFLTYFQNEAQLEKSRLLSDRFSAERPKGSFSTLEIQRTEQGDSAMYLCASSPGTSTYEQYFGPGTRLTVT.

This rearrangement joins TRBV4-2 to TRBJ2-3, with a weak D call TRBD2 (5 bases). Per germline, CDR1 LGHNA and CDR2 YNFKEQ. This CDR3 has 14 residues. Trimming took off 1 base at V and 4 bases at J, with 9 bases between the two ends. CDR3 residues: CASSQVVSADTQYF. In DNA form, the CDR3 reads TGTGCCAGCAGCCAAGTCGTTAGCGCAGATACGCAGTATTTT.

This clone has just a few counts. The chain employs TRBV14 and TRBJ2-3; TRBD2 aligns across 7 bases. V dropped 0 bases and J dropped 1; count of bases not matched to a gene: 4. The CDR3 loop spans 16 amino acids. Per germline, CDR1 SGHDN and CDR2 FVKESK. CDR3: CASSQDAGVRTDTQYF. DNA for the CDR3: TGTGCCAGCAGCCAAGATGCGGGAGTACGCACAGATACGCAGTATTTT.

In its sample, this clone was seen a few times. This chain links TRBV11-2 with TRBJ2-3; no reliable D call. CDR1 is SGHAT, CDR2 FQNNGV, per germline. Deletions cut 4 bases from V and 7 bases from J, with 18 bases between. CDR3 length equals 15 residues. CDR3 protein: CASSSPTQAEYTQYF. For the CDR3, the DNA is TGTGCCAGCAGCTCACCTACTCAGGCGGAGTATACGCAGTATTTT.

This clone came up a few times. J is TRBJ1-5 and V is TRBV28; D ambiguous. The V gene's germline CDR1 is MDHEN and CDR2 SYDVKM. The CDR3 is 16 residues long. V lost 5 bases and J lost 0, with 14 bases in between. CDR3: CASSLLSGNSNQPQHF. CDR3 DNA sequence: TGTGCCAGCAGTCTTCTCTCGGGAAATAGCAATCAGCCCCAGCATTTT.

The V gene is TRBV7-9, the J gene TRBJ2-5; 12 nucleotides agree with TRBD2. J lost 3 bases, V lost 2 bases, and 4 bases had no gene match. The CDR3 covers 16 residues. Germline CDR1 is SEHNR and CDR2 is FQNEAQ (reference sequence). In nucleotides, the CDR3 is TGTGCCAGCAGCTTAAGACTAGCGGGGGAGAAAGAGACCCAGTACTTC. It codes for CASSLRLAGEKETQYF.

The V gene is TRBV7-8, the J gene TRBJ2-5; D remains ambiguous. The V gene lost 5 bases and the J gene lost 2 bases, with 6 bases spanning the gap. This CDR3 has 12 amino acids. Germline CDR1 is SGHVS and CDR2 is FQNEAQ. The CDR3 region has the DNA TGTGCCAGCAGCGTCGAGCAAGAGACCCAGTACTTC. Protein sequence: CASSVEQETQYF.